The TCR beta chain under discussion was sequenced for a study of blood T cell repertoires in COVID-19 (dated by TCRdb to the early 2020s). Study-wide context: The collaborator samples originated in the United States, Italy and Spain and spanned the acute and convalescent phases of COVID-19. Sample metadata almost always included a de-identified subject ID, COVID-19 status, age in years and sex. A freely available public database, intended as a resource for researchers studying the immune response to SARS-CoV-2, is where the repertoires were released. Where HLA class I and class II types were available, the types were taken from metadata supplied by the sample provider, not from assay-based typing. The dataset comprised deeply sampled blood TCRbeta repertoires from subjects exposed to, actively infected with, or recovered from COVID-19. The samples were drawn from two sources: the first 160 participants of the ongoing ImmuneRACE study, and 1,000 to 1,500 subjects contributed by 6 global collaborators. The material from the prospective study consisted of cDNA or gDNA derived from T cells, B-cell-depleted T cells, or PBMCs.

Each collaborating institution followed its own protocols to collect whole blood in K2EDTA tubes. For TCRbeta analysis, collaborators shipped samples as frozen whole blood, isolated PBMCs, or DNA extracted from either of those sample types. The CDR3 covers 13 residues, taking in both the cysteine and the phenylalanine. The CDR3 DNA has 39 bases and is translated from base 1. V was cut back by 5 bases and J by 5 bases, leaving a gap of 12 bases between them. The CDR1 and CDR2 encoded by the germline V gene are SGHNT and YENEEA. Points on this clone: The antigen it binds to is not known. Per-nucleotide qualities are absent, and no much larger clonotype sits a single base away.

Overall results and qualifications from the work: How much clinical and demographic metadata was included differed by source and by participant, and the metadata was provided uncurated.

The immunoSEQ Assay, a bias-controlled multiplex PCR, was used to amplify TCRbeta CDR3 regions from genomic DNA. The published analysis was carried out like this. The number of nucleated cells in each sample was estimated from the amplification of reference gene primers within the assay. To quantify the absolute abundance of each unique TCRbeta CDR3 rearrangement, sequence reads were collapsed and filtered. For each sample, productive Simpson clonality was calculated as the square root of Simpson's diversity index across productive rearrangements. In its TCRdb copy, this immuneACCESS table keeps in-frame sequences only and misses some clones. Where compared with another copy, unresolved V genes explain less than half of these, and the others have no known cause. That table is the source of V, J and clone size, and D and trimming were worked out from the DNA. Present in this sample are about 44,000 clones, about nine tenths of which were seen just once. The ten biggest clones cover 15% of the sample.

The sequenced sample was peripheral blood. The receptor's source is a man aged 65 to 85 with active COVID-19. This chain joins TRBV11-3 to TRBJ2-5; the D gene is unclear. The bases are TGTGCCAGCAGCCTATACGCACGGGAGACCCAGTACTTC. Translated, this is CASSLYARETQYF.